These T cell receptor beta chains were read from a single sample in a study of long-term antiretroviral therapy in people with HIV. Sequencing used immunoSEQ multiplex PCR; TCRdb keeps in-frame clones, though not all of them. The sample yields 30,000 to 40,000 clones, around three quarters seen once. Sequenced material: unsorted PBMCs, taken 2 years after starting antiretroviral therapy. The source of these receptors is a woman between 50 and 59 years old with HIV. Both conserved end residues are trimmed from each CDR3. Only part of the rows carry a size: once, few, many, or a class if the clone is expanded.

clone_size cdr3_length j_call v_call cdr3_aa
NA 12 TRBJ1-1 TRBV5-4 ATRVGQSNTEAF
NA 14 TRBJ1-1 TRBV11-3 ASHTRSTGMNTEAF
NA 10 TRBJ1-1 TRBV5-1 ASSSPTGEAF
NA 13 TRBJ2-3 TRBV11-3 ASSLFPASTDTQY
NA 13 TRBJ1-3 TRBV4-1 ASSTQQASGNTIY
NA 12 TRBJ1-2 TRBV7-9 ASSFTGENYGYT
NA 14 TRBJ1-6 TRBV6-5 ASSYSWRSYNSPLH
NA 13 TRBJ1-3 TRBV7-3 ASRNIEASGNTIY
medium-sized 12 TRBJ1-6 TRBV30 AWSVKGSNSPLH
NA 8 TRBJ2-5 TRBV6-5 ARGSETQY
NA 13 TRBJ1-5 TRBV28 ASRHPGREDQPQH
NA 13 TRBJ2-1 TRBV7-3 ASSQIGGSYNEQF
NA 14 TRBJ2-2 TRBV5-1 ASSLAAPASTGELF
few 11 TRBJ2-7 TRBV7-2 ASSRRDGYEQY
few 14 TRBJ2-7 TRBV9 ASSVGGTALSYEQY
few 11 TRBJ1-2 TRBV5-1 ASSLTVNYGYT
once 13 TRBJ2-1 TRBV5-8 ASSRDRGLHNEQF
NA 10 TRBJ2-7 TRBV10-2 ASGGLAPEQY
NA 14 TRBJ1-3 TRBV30 AWNGDGKISGNTIY
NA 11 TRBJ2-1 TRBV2 ASRWTPYNEQF
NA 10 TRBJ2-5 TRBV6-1 ASSWTVETQY
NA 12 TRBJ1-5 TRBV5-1 ASSLDSSNQPQH
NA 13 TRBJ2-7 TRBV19 ASSIRDSGPYEQY
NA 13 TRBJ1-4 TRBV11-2 ASSLMIAGNEKLF
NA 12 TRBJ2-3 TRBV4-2 ASSQVAGTDTQY
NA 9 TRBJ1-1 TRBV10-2 ASSEGTEAF
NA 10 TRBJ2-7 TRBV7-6 ASSSDFYEQY
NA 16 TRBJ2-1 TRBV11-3 ASSLVPGRVASYNEQF
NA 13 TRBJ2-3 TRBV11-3 ASSPGLAVTDTQY
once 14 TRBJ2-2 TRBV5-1 ASSLMTSGVTGELF
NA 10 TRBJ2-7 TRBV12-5 ASGLATDEQY
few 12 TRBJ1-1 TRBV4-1 ASSHRHTDTEAF
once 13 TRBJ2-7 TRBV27 ASSSAGRGYHEQY
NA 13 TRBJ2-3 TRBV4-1 ASSQLGLAGDTQY
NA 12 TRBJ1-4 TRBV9 ASSAGQVEEKLF
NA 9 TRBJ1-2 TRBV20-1 SASGQLGYT
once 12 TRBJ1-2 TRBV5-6 ASSLPAPGRGYT
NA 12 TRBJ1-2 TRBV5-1 ASSWDRGENGYT
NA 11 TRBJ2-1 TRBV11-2 ASSSLVGDEQF
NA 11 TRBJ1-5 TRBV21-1 ASSRDGNQPQH
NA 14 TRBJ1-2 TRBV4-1 ASSHIPGHVVYGYT
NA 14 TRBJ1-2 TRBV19 ASSASAGEAHYGYT
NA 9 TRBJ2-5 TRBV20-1 SAERLETQY
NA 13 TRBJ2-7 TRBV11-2 ASLRDRTGEGEQY
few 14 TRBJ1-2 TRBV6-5 ASSYSPRGPDYGYT
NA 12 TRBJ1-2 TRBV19 ASSSHRGGYGYT
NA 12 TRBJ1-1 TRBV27 ASRPRASNTEAF
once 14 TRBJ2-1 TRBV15 ATSRGGARSYNEQF
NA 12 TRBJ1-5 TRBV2 ASNGLRTNQPQH
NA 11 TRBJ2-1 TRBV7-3 ASSLRQGNEQF
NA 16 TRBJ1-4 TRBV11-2 ASSYHSPGGAGNEKLF
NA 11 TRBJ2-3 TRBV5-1 ASSLVLPDTQY
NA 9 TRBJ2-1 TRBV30 AWTYYNEQF
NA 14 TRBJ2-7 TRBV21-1 ASSKGREPSTYEQY
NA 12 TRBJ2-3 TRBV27 ASNKQGSGDTQY
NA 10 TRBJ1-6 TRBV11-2 ASSLDRTGLH
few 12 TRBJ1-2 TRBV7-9 ASSVGGPNYGYT